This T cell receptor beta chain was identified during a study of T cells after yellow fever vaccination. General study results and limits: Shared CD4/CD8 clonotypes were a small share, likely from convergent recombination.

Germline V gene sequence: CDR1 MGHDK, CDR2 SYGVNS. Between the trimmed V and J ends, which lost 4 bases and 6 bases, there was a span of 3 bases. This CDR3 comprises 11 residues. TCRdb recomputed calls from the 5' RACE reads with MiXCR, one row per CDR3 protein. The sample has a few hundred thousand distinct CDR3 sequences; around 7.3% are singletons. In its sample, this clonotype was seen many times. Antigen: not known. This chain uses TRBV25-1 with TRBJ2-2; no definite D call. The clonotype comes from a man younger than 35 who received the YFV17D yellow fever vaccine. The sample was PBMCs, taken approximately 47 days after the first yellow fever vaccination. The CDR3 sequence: CASSAPGELFF. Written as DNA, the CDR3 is TGTGCCAGCAGTGCCCCCGGGGAGCTGTTTTTT.